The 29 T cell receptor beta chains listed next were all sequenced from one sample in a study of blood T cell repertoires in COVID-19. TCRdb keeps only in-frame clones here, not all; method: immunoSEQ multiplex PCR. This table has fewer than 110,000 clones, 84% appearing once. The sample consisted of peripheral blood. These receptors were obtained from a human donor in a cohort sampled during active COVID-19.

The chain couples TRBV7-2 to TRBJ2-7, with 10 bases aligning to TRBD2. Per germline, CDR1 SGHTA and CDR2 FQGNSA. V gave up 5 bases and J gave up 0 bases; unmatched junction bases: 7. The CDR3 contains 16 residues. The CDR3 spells CASSPSSGGYSYEQYV. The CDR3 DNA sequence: TGTGCCAGCAGCCCTTCTAGCGGGGGTTACTCCTACGAGCAGTACGTC.

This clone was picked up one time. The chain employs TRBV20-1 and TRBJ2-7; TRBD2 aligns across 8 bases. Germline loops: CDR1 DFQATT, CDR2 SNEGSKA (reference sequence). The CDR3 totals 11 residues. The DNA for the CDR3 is TGCAGAAGCGGGAGTTCCTACGAGCAGTACTTC. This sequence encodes CRSGSSYEQYF.

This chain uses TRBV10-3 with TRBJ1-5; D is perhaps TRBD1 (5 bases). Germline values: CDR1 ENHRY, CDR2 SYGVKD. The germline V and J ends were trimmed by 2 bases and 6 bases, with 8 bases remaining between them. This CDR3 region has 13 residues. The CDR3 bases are TGTGCCATCAGTGAGGGGGGGACTCAGCCCCAGCATTTT. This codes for CAISEGGTQPQHF.

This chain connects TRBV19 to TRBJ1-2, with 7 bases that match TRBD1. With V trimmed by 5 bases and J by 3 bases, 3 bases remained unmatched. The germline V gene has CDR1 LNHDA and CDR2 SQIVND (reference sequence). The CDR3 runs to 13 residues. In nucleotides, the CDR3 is TGTGCCAGTAGTCCCACAGGGGACTATGGCTACACCTTC. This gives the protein CASSPTGDYGYTF.

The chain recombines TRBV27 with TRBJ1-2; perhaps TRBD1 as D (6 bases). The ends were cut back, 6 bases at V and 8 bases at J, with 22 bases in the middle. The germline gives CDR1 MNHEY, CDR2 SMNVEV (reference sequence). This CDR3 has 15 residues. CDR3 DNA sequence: TGTGCCAGCAGGGCAGAAGCACGGGCAGGGGACGGCTACACCTTC. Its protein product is CASRAEARAGDGYTF.

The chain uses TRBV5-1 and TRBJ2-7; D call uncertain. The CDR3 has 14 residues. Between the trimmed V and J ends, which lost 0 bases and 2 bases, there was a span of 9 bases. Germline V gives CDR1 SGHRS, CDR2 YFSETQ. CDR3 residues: CASSLGGGTYEQYF. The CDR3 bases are TGCGCCAGCAGCTTGGGAGGTGGCACCTACGAGCAGTACTTC.

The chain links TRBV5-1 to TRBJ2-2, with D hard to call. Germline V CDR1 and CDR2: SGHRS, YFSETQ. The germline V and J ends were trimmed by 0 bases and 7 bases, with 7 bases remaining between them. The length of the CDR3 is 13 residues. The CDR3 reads CASSLVRDGELFF. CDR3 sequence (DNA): TGCGCCAGCAGCTTGGTCCGAGACGGGGAGCTGTTTTTT.

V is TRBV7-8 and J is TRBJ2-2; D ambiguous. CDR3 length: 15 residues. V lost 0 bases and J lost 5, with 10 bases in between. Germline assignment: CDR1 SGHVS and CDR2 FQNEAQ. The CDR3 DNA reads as TGTGCCAGCAGCTTAGCGGGCCATGGAACCGGGGAGCTGTTTTTT. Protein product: CASSLAGHGTGELFF. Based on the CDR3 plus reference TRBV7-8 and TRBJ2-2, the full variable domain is GAGVSQSPRYKVAKRGQDVALRCDPISGHVSLFWYQQALGQGPEFLTYFQNEAQLDKSGLPSDRFFAERPEGSVSTLKIQRTQQEDSAVYLCASSLAGHGTGELFFGEGSRLTVL.

DNA for the CDR3: TGTGCCAGGACAGGGCAGAGTCCACCCCTCCACTTT. Its protein product is CARTGQSPPLHF. The chain uses TRBV21-1 and TRBJ1-6; TRBD1, as called in the table, went unchecked against the DNA. TRBV21-1 is labeled a pseudogene. The CDR3 length is 12 residues.

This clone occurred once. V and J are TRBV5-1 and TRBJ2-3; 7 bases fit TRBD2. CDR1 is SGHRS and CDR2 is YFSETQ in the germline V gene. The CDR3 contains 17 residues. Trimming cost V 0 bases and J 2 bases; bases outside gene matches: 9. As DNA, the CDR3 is TGCGCCAGCAGCTTGGCCTTGGCTAGCGGATACACAGATACGCAGTATTTT. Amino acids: CASSLALASGYTDTQYF.

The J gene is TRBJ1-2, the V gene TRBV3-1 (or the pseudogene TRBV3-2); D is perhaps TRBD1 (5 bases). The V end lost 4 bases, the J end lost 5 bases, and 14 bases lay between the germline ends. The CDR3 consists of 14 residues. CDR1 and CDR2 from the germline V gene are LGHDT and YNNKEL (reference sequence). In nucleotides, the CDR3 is TGTGCCAGCAGCCCCCTCGGGGGAGAGTATGGCTACACCTTC. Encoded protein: CASSPLGGEYGYTF.

The CDR3 DNA is TGTGCCAGCAGCAATTTTTCCGGGACTAGGTCTAAAAATGAGCAGTTCTTC. This encodes CASSNFSGTRSKNEQFF. This chain connects TRBV7-2 to TRBJ2-1, with 8 bases that match TRBD2. The CDR3 is 17 residues long. Germline V CDR1 and CDR2: SGHTA, FQGNSA. V was pared by 5 bases and J by 7 bases, with 16 bases of the junction left unmatched.

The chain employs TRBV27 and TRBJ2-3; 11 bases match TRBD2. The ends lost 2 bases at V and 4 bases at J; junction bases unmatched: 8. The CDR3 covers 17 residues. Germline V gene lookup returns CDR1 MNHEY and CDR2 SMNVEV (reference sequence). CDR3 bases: TGTGCCAGCAGTTTAACCTCACTAGCGGGAGTACCAGATACGCAGTATTTT. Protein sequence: CASSLTSLAGVPDTQYF.

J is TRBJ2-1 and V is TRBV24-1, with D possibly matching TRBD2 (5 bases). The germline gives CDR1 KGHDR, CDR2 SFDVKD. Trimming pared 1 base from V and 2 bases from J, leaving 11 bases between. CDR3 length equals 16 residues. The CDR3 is CATSDLGGSTYNEQFF. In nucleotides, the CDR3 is TGTGCCACCAGTGATTTAGGAGGCTCGACCTACAATGAGCAGTTCTTC.

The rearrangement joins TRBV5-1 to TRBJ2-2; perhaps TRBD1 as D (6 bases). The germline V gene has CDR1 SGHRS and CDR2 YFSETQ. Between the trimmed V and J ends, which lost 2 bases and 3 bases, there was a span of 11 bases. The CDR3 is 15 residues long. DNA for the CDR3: TGCGCCAGCAGCTTCAGGGGATGGGACACCGGGGAGCTGTTTTTT. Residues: CASSFRGWDTGELFF.

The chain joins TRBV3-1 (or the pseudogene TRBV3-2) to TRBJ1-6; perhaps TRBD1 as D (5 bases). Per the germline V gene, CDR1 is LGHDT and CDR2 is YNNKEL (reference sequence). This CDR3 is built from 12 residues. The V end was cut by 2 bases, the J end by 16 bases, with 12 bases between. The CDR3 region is CASSQNRLNLHF. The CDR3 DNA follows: TGTGCCAGCAGCCAAAACAGGCTCAATCTCCACTTT.

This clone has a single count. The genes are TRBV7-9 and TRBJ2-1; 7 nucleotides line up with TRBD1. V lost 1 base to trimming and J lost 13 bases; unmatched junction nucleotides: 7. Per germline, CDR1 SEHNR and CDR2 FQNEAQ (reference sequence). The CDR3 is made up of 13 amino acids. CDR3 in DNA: TGTGCCAGCAGCTTAGGAACAGGGGCTATACAGTTCTTC. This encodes CASSLGTGAIQFF.

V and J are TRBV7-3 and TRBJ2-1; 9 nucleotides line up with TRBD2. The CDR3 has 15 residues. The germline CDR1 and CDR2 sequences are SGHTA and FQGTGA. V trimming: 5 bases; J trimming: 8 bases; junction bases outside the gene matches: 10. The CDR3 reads CASSQQRSGSDEQFF. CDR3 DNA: TGTGCCAGCAGCCAACAGCGTAGCGGGAGCGATGAGCAGTTCTTC.

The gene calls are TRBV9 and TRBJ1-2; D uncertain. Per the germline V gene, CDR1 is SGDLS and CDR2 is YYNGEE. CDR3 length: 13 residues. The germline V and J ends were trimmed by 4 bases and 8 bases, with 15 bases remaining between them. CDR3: CASSSSSGSGYTF. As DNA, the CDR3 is TGTGCCAGCAGCTCCTCTTCCGGGAGCGGCTACACCTTC.

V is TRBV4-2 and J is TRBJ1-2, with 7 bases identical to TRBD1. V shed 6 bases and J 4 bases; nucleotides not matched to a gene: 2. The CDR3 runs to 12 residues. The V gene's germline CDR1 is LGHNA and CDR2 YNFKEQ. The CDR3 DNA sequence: TGTGCCAGCAGGGACAGGACCTATGGCTACACCTTC. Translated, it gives CASRDRTYGYTF.

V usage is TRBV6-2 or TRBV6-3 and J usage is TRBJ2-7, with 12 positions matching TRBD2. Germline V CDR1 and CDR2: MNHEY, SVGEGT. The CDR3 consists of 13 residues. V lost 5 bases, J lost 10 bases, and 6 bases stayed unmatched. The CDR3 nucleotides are TGTGCCAGCAGTCCCGGGACTAGCGGGTCCCAGTACGTC. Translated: CASSPGTSGSQYV.

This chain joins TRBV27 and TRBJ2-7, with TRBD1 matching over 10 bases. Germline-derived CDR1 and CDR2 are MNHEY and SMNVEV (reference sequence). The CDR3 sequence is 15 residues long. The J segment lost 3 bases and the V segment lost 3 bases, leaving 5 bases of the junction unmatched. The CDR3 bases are TGTGCCAGCAGTTTCCCCGGGACAGGGGTCTACGAGCAGTACTTC. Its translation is CASSFPGTGVYEQYF.

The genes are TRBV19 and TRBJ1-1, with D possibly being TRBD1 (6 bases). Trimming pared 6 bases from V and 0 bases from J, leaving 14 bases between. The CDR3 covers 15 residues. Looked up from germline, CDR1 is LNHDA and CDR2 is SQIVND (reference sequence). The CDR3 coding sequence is TGTGCCAGTAGAAAACAAGGGGGAATGAACACTGAAGCTTTCTTT. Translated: CASRKQGGMNTEAFF. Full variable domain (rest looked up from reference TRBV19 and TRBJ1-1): DGGITQSPKYLFRKEGQNVTLSCEQNLNHDAMYWYRQDPGQGLRLIYYSQIVNDFQKGDIAEGYSVSREKKESFPLTVTSAQKNPTAFYLCASRKQGGMNTEAFFGQGTRLTVV.

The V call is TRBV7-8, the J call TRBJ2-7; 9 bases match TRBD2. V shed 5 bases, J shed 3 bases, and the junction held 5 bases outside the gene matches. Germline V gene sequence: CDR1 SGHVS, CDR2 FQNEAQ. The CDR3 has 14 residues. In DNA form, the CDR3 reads TGTGCCAGCAGCCCCGGACTAGCGAACTACGAGCAGTACTTC. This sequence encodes CASSPGLANYEQYF.

The CDR3 protein is CASSLPPRTDNSNQPQHF. CDR3 bases: TGTGCCAGCAGTTTACCTCCTAGGACAGACAATAGCAATCAGCCCCAGCATTTT. The V and J genes are TRBV27 and TRBJ1-5, with D maybe TRBD1 (6 bases). The CDR3 length is 18 residues. V was cut by 2 bases and J by 0 bases, with 17 bases left in between. CDR1 is MNHEY and CDR2 is SMNVEV in the germline V gene (reference sequence).

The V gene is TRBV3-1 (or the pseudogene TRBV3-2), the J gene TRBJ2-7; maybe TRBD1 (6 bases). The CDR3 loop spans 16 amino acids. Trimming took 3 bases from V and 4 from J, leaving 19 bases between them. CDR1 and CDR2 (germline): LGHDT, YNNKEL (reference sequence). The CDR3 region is CASSHKWGAGTYEQYF. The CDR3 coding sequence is TGTGCCAGCAGCCATAAATGGGGCGCAGGGACATACGAGCAGTACTTC.

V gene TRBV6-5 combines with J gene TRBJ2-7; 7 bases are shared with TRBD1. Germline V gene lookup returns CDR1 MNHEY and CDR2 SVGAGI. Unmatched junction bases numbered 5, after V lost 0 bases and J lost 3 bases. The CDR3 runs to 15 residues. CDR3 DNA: TGTGCCAGCAGTTACTCCCCCGGGACAGTCTACGAGCAGTACGTC. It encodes CASSYSPGTVYEQYV.

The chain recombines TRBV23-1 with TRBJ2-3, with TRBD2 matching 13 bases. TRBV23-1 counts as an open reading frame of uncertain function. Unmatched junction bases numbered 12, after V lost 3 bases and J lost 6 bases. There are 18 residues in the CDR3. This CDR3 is CASSHRGTSGMRGDTQYF. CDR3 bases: TGCGCCAGCAGTCACCGTGGGACTAGCGGGATGAGGGGGGATACGCAGTATTTT.

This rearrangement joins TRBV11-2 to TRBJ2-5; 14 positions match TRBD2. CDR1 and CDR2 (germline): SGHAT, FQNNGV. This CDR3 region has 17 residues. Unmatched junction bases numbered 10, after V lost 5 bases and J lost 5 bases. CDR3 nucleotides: TGTGCCAGCAGCGAATCGGGACTAGCGGGAGTTAGGGAGACCCAGTACTTC. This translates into CASSESGLAGVRETQYF.